One sample yielded the 24 T cell receptor beta chains listed below, sequenced in a study of blood T cell repertoires in COVID-19 (dated by TCRdb to 2020 to 2021). Library preparation was by the immunoSEQ multiplex PCR assay. The table comes from immuneACCESS by way of TCRdb, which keeps in-frame sequences with V and J called. Part of the clones is missing from these tables; in studies checked, under half for an unresolved V gene and the rest for unknown reasons. Counted in this sample were 95,000 to 150,000 clones; around 81% of them appeared once. 12% of the sample goes to the ten largest clones. Input material: peripheral blood. The receptors here all came from a man aged 60 to 75 with acute or convalescent COVID-19.

The V call is TRBV19, the J call TRBJ2-7, with a weak D call TRBD1 (6 bases). Germline V gene data show CDR1 as LNHDA and CDR2 as SQIVND (reference sequence). V shed 0 bases and J shed 5 bases, with 11 bases lying between them. The CDR3 is made up of 14 amino acids. CDR3 sequence reads: CASSIDRNRDEQYF. The CDR3 DNA reads TGTGCCAGTAGTATAGATCGTAACAGGGACGAGCAGTACTTC.

In its sample, this clone was seen once. The chain recombines TRBV7-2 with TRBJ2-3; tentative D call: TRBD2 (6 bases). The CDR3 length is 17 residues. CDR1 and CDR2 (germline): SGHTA, FQGNSA. V shed 3 bases and J shed 2 bases, with 18 bases lying between them. The CDR3 is CASSFHRGRLLTDTQYF. The CDR3 DNA is TGTGCCAGCAGCTTTCATCGAGGGAGGCTTCTCACAGATACGCAGTATTTT. Based on the CDR3 plus reference TRBV7-2 and TRBJ2-3, the full variable domain is GAGVSQSPSNKVTEKGKDVELRCDPISGHTALYWYRQSLGQGLEFLIYFQGNSAPDKSGLPSDRFSAERTGGSVSTLTIQRTQQEDSAVYLCASSFHRGRLLTDTQYFGPGTRLTVL.

V gene TRBV5-4 combines with J gene TRBJ1-2; 9 positions agree with TRBD1. This CDR3 has 14 amino acids. Trimming took 5 bases from V and 7 from J; bases not matched to a gene: 9. CDR1 SGHNT and CDR2 YYREEE come from the germline V gene (reference sequence). CDR3 sequence: CASSFPGQGLGYTF. The CDR3 coding sequence is TGTGCCAGCAGTTTCCCGGGACAGGGTCTTGGCTACACCTTC.

This chain joins TRBV7-8 and TRBJ2-7, with 11 bases that match TRBD2. Trimming removed 5 bases from V and 0 bases from J; junction bases left unmatched: 6. The CDR3 has 16 residues. The germline V gene encodes CDR1 SGHVS and CDR2 FQNEAQ. The CDR3 is CASSGPGTSGSYEQYF. In DNA form, the CDR3 reads TGTGCCAGCAGCGGACCCGGGACTAGCGGCTCCTACGAGCAGTACTTC.

The V call is TRBV20-1, the J call TRBJ2-1; 10 nucleotides match TRBD2. The CDR3 length is 16 residues. The ends lost 3 bases at V and 10 bases at J; junction bases unmatched: 15. Germline V gene data show CDR1 as DFQATT and CDR2 as SNEGSKA (reference sequence). CDR3 sequence: CSASPLEFGTSAEQFF. The CDR3 coding sequence is TGCAGTGCTAGTCCTTTGGAGTTCGGGACTAGCGCCGAGCAGTTCTTC.

The chain combines TRBV7-8 with TRBJ2-4; 9 bases agree with TRBD1. The junction had 9 bases not matched to a gene; V was cut back by 5 bases and J by 7 bases. CDR1 is SGHVS, CDR2 FQNEAQ, per germline. CDR3 size: 15 residues. CDR3 DNA sequence: TGTGCCAGCAGCCCGGTTGGGGGGACAGGGAACATTCAGTACTTC. It yields the protein CASSPVGGTGNIQYF.

The genes are TRBV5-1 and TRBJ1-2, with a tentative D call TRBD1 (5 bases). Trimming took off 4 bases at V and 4 bases at J, with 14 bases between the two ends. From germline, CDR1 is SGHRS and CDR2 YFSETQ. The CDR3 length is 14 residues. The CDR3 sequence: CASSDQQDSYGYTF. The CDR3 DNA reads TGCGCCAGCAGCGACCAACAGGATTCCTATGGCTACACCTTC.

The rearrangement links TRBV5-1 to TRBJ2-1, with TRBD2 identical over 7 bases. Trimming took 2 bases from V and 9 from J; bases not matched to a gene: 11. The CDR3 loop spans 15 amino acids. Germline V lookup: CDR1 SGHRS, CDR2 YFSETQ. Here the CDR3 DNA reads TGCGCCAGCAGCTTCAGGGCGGGAGACGCCGGTGAGCAGTTCTTC. The encoded protein is CASSFRAGDAGEQFF. The variable domain in full, with the rest retrieved from reference TRBV5-1 and TRBJ2-1, is KAGVTQTPRYLIKTRGQQVTLSCSPISGHRSVSWYQQTPGQGLQFLFEYFSETQRNKGNFPGRFSGRQFSNSRSEMNVSTLELGDSALYLCASSFRAGDAGEQFFGPGTRLTVL.

The J gene is TRBJ1-2, the V gene TRBV5-1; D is possibly TRBD1 (5 bases). V was trimmed by 3 bases and J by 2 bases, leaving 8 bases between them. The CDR3 is made up of 13 amino acids. The germline V gene has CDR1 SGHRS and CDR2 YFSETQ. In nucleotides, the CDR3 is TGCGCCAGCAGCTGGGGCCAAAACTATGGCTACACCTTC. Translating it yields CASSWGQNYGYTF. Full variable domain (remainder filled in from reference TRBV5-1 and TRBJ1-2): KAGVTQTPRYLIKTRGQQVTLSCSPISGHRSVSWYQQTPGQGLQFLFEYFSETQRNKGNFPGRFSGRQFSNSRSEMNVSTLELGDSALYLCASSWGQNYGYTFGSGTRLTVV.

There are a few counts of this clone. This rearrangement joins TRBV7-9 to TRBJ2-3, with D perhaps TRBD2 (5 bases). Per germline, CDR1 SEHNR and CDR2 FQNEAQ (reference sequence). CDR3 length equals 14 residues. With 4 bases removed from V and 3 bases from J, the gap between germline ends came to 11 bases. CDR3 nucleotide sequence: TGTGCCAGCAGCTCCCTTGGGAGTACAGATACGCAGTATTTT. It codes for CASSSLGSTDTQYF.

The DNA for the CDR3 is TGTGCCAGCAGAGTCCCCCGTGGGGCGAGAGAGCAGTTCTTC. It specifies CASRVPRGAREQFF. The chain is built from TRBV28 and TRBJ2-1; perhaps TRBD1 as D (5 bases). V lost 6 bases and J lost 10, with 19 bases in between. The CDR3 is made up of 14 amino acids. Germline V gives CDR1 MDHEN, CDR2 SYDVKM.

The genes are TRBV7-6 and TRBJ2-1; 12 nucleotides agree with TRBD2. CDR1 SGHVS and CDR2 FNYEAQ come from the germline V gene. The V gene end was trimmed by 5 bases and the J gene end by 7 bases; junction bases not matched to a gene: 6. The CDR3 is 15 residues long. In DNA form, the CDR3 reads TGTGCCAGCAGCCGACTAGCGGGAGATTGGAATGAGCAGTTCTTC. Translating it yields CASSRLAGDWNEQFF.

This clone occurred a few times. The V and J genes are TRBV6-5 and TRBJ1-2; D ambiguous. The germline V gene has CDR1 MNHEY and CDR2 SVGAGI. The germline V and J ends were trimmed by 3 bases and 0 bases, with 11 bases remaining between them. There are 15 residues in the CDR3. Here the CDR3 DNA reads TGTGCCAGCAGTTATGCGGCAGCCCCTAACTATGGCTACACCTTC. Amino acid sequence: CASSYAAAPNYGYTF.

This sequence joins TRBV5-4 and TRBJ2-5; 10 bases are shared with TRBD2. CDR1 is SGHNT and CDR2 is YYREEE in the germline V gene (reference sequence). This CDR3 comprises 15 residues. The J segment lost 2 bases and the V segment lost 4 bases, leaving 5 bases of the junction unmatched. The CDR3 DNA follows: TGTGCCAGCAGCCCTAGCGGGAGTGGGCAAGAGACCCAGTACTTC. Its translation: CASSPSGSGQETQYF.

CDR3 amino acids: CAIRRQPYGYTF. Here the CDR3 DNA reads TGTGCCATCAGAAGACAGCCCTATGGCTACACCTTC. V usage is TRBV10-3 and J usage is TRBJ1-2, with D maybe TRBD1 (5 bases). Germline CDR1 and CDR2: ENHRY and SYGVKD. Trimming stripped 6 bases from V and 4 bases from J, with 9 bases between. The CDR3 is made up of 12 amino acids.

The chain employs TRBV7-9 and TRBJ2-7, with D maybe TRBD1 (6 bases). Trimming pared 5 bases from V and 2 bases from J, leaving 13 bases between. The germline CDR1 and CDR2 sequences are SEHNR and FQNEAQ (reference sequence). This CDR3 is 14 amino acids long. The CDR3 spells CASSHRDHPYEQYF. Written as DNA, the CDR3 is TGTGCCAGCAGCCACAGGGACCATCCCTACGAGCAGTACTTC. Supplemented by reference TRBV7-9 and TRBJ2-7, the full variable domain reads DTGVSQNPRHKITKRGQNVTFRCDPISEHNRLYWYRQTLGQGPEFLTYFQNEAQLEKSRLLSDRFSAERPKGSFSTLEIQRTEQGDSAMYLCASSHRDHPYEQYFGPGTRLTVT.

This clone was seen only a few times. This chain uses TRBV5-3 with TRBJ2-7; D perhaps matches TRBD2 (6 bases). TRBV5-3 is an ORF, and what it does is uncertain. Trimming removed 0 bases at V and 3 bases at J, with 25 bases between. This CDR3 is built from 19 residues. CDR3 coding DNA: TGTGCCAGAAGCTTGGCAGTCCGAGGGGTGGAGCGGGTCCGCTACGAGCAGTACTTC. Translating gives CARSLAVRGVERVRYEQYF.

The V gene is TRBV29-1, the J gene TRBJ1-2; weak D call: TRBD1 (6 bases). V was pared by 0 bases and J by 9 bases, with 11 bases between. The CDR3 has 12 residues. Germline assignment: CDR1 SQVTM and CDR2 ANQGSEA. In nucleotides, the CDR3 is TGCAGCGTTGAAGATACAGGGTATAGCTACACCTTC. As protein: CSVEDTGYSYTF.

This chain joins TRBV12-3 or TRBV12-4 and TRBJ1-4; 10 nucleotides align to TRBD1. This CDR3 has 13 residues. The trim removed 5 bases at V and 8 bases at J, leaving 2 bases unmatched. In DNA, the CDR3 is TGTGCCAGCAGTGTGGGACAGGGGGAAAAACTGTTTTTT. Residues: CASSVGQGEKLFF.

CDR3 sequence (DNA): TGTGCCAGCAGGGATTACCCCGGGGAGACCCAGTACTTC. This encodes CASRDYPGETQYF. V gene TRBV19 combines with J gene TRBJ2-5; D perhaps matches TRBD1 (5 bases). Germline V gene sequence: CDR1 LNHDA, CDR2 SQIVND (reference sequence). The CDR3 totals 13 residues. V lost 9 bases and J 5 bases, leaving 16 bases between the germline ends.

The chain carries TRBV5-5 and TRBJ1-3; D not certain. Per germline, CDR1 SGHKS and CDR2 YYEKEE (reference sequence). Trimming took 2 bases from V and 4 from J, leaving 10 bases between them. This CDR3 is 14 amino acids long. The CDR3 is CASSFRRPGNTIYF. The CDR3 DNA reads as TGTGCCAGCAGCTTTCGCAGGCCCGGAAACACCATATATTTT.

V usage is TRBV6-5 and J usage is TRBJ1-2; TRBD1 is a possible D gene (6 bases). This CDR3 spans 14 amino acids. The germline V gene has CDR1 MNHEY and CDR2 SVGAGI. The V and J ends lost 4 bases and 3 bases respectively, with 12 bases between them. The CDR3 bases are TGTGCCAGCAGTTCCACAGGGTATGACTATGGCTACACCTTC. This sequence encodes CASSSTGYDYGYTF.

J is TRBJ2-7 and V is TRBV5-1, with 9 bases matching TRBD1. The CDR3 runs to 14 residues. Germline-derived CDR1 and CDR2 are SGHRS and YFSETQ. V dropped 3 bases and J dropped 10; count of bases not matched to a gene: 11. This chain's CDR3 is CASSWDREGLDQYF. CDR3 DNA: TGCGCCAGCAGCTGGGACAGGGAAGGACTCGATCAGTACTTC.

This clone was counted a single time. The chain combines TRBV13 with TRBJ2-1; the D is unclear. Between the trimmed V and J ends, which lost 5 bases and 3 bases, there was a span of 8 bases. The CDR3 runs to 13 residues. The germline V gene has CDR1 PRHDT and CDR2 FYEKMQ (reference sequence). The CDR3 DNA reads as TGTGCCAGCAGCCCACGCAGCTACAATGAGCAGTTCTTC. It translates to CASSPRSYNEQFF.